This T cell receptor (beta chain) was found in a study of blood T cells in healthy people across ages. The authors ran a second PCR of about 6 to 11 cycles using a sample-barcoded 5' primer and a J-beta primer mix. Every cDNA was tagged by a template-switch adaptor with 12 random nucleotides. TCRdb passed the 5' RACE reads through MiXCR, listing each CDR3 protein once. The sample has around 780,000 distinct CDR3 sequences, roughly three fifths seen once. General study results and limits: Diversity of TCR beta correlated strongly with naive T cell percentage.

This clonotype was seen only a few times. Its antigen remains unidentified. The CDR3 has 15 amino acids. The junction had 7 bases not matched to a gene; V was cut back by 4 bases and J by 1 base. Germline lookup yields CDR1 MGHRA and CDR2 YSYEKL. This chain uses TRBV4-1 with TRBJ2-7; TRBD1 matches at 7 bases. The origin of this receptor is a middle-aged man in good health. Specimen: blood. CDR3 region: CASSPPVTGSYEQYF. The CDR3 bases are TGCGCCAGCAGCCCTCCCGTGACAGGGTCCTACGAGCAGTACTTC.